A selection of T cell receptor beta chains follows, all from one sample in a study of Graves' ophthalmopathy and Graves' hyperthyroidism. TCRdb called the multiplex PCR reads again in MiXCR, with one record for every CDR3 protein. The sample shows about 220,000 distinct CDR3 sequences, around a fifth of them seen only once. The sequenced sample consisted of peripheral blood. These receptors were collected from a woman aged 45-59 years with Graves' ophthalmopathy. Each CDR3 is given with its conserved first and last residue. The D gene is left open where the match is weak. Clone size is not always given. Where it is, it says once, few, many or a class for expanded clones.

size | J | D | V | DNA | CDR3
. | TRBJ2-3 | TRBD2 | TRBV10-3 | TGTGCCATCAGTGGAACCCCACTAGCGGGAGGGCCCGGTAGCACAGATACGCAGTATTTT | CAISGTPLAGGPGSTDTQYF
many | TRBJ2-5 | TRBD2 | TRBV24-1 | TGTGCCACCAGTGATTTGGGGAGGGACCAAGGGACCCAGTACTTC | CATSDLGRDQGTQYF
many | TRBJ2-5 | . | TRBV20-1 | TGCAGTGCTTATCTCGGGGAAACCCAGTACTTC | CSAYLGETQYF
many | TRBJ1-2 | TRBD1 | TRBV30 | TGTGCCTGGAGTGTACCTACAGGGGGCCACTATGGCTACACCTTC | CAWSVPTGGHYGYTF
many | TRBJ2-7 | . | TRBV10-1 | TGCGCCAGCAGAATTCGGGTCCTCAGACACGAGCAGTACTTC | CASRIRVLRHEQYF
few | TRBJ2-7 | TRBD2 | TRBV9 | TGTGCCAGCAGCGTAGCTAGCGGATCCTACGAGCAGTACTTC | CASSVASGSYEQYF
many | TRBJ1-3 | . | TRBV12-3/TRBV12-4 | TGTGCCAGCAGTTTAGTCGCCACCTCTGGAAACACCATATATTTT | CASSLVATSGNTIYF
many | TRBJ2-2 | . | TRBV30 | TGTGCCTGGATTAATACCGGGGAGCTGTTTTTT | CAWINTGELFF
many | TRBJ2-7 | . | TRBV12-5 | TGTGCTAGTGGGGTTAACAGCGAGGCCTACGAGCAGTACTTC | CASGVNSEAYEQYF
many | TRBJ2-7 | TRBD2 | TRBV11-2 | TGTGCCAGCAGCACCCCTGGACTAGCGGGGAACGAGCAGTACTTC | CASSTPGLAGNEQYF
many | TRBJ2-5 | . | TRBV4-2 | TGTGCCAGCAGCCCCAACAGGGAGGGGGAGACCCAGTACTTC | CASSPNREGETQYF
many | TRBJ2-7 | TRBD1 | TRBV6-2/TRBV6-3 | TGTGCCAGCTGTCGGACAGGGAGGTACGAGCAGTACTTC | CASCRTGRYEQYF
many | TRBJ2-5 | TRBD2 | TRBV20-1 | TGCAGTGCGCGGATCCCGGGACTAGCGTTACGGGTAGAGACCCAGTACTTC | CSARIPGLALRVETQYF
many | TRBJ1-1 | . | TRBV12-3/TRBV12-4 | TGTGCCAGCACCCCCACCAACACGAACACTGAAGCTTTCTTT | CASTPTNTNTEAFF
many | TRBJ2-5 | . | TRBV24-1 | TGTGCCACCAGTGAGCCTACGCGGGCAGGAGAGACCCAGTACTTC | CATSEPTRAGETQYF
many | TRBJ2-7 | TRBD2 | TRBV12-3/TRBV12-4 | TGTGCCAGCAGCCTCACCGGTGGGGCGGGAGAAAGGATTGGGCAGTACTTC | CASSLTGGAGERIGQYF
. | TRBJ1-3 | TRBD1 | TRBV12-3/TRBV12-4 | TGTGCCAGCAGTTTAGGGGGACAGCGATTCTCTGGAAACACCATATATTTT | CASSLGGQRFSGNTIYF
. | TRBJ1-1 | . | TRBV29-1 | TGCAGCGTTGTTGGTGAGAATGAAGCTTTCTTT | CSVVGENEAFF
many | TRBJ2-2 | . | TRBV29-1 | TGCAGCGTTGAGGTGGGAGCGAACACCGGGGAGCTGTTTTTT | CSVEVGANTGELFF
. | TRBJ1-5 | . | TRBV27 | TGTGCCAGCAGTTTAGCGTCCGGCAGCAATCAGCCCCAGCATTTT | CASSLASGSNQPQHF
many | TRBJ2-5 | . | TRBV7-2 | TGTGCCAGCACCCCGAGTGGGGCGGGGGAGACCCAGTACTTC | CASTPSGAGETQYF
few | TRBJ2-2 | . | TRBV28 | TGTGCCAGCAGGCGTATTGGGACGGGACTTCGTCCCGGGGAGCTGTTTTTT | CASRRIGTGLRPGELFF
many | TRBJ2-5 | . | TRBV6-2/TRBV6-3 | TGTGCCAGCAGTTACCCGCCCCCGACAGGCCCCGAGGAGACCCAGTACTTC | CASSYPPPTGPEETQYF
many | TRBJ2-7 | . | TRBV12-3/TRBV12-4 | TGTGCCAGCAGCTTAGCTTCCTCCTACGAGCAGTACTTC | CASSLASSYEQYF
many | TRBJ1-3 | . | TRBV6-2/TRBV6-3 | TGTGCCAGCAGTTACTCGGGCAGTTCTGGAAACACCATATATTTT | CASSYSGSSGNTIYF
many | TRBJ2-5 | . | TRBV20-1 | TGCAGTGCTAGAAGTCCGGCAGGGGAAAGGGAGACCCAGTACTTC | CSARSPAGERETQYF
. | TRBJ1-2 | . | TRBV6-2/TRBV6-3 | TGTGCCAGCAGTTACACCGTGACAGTTTATGGCTACACCTTC | CASSYTVTVYGYTF
few | TRBJ1-1 | . | TRBV2 | TGTGCCACCTCGGACAATTTTAACACTGAAGCTTTCTTT | CATSDNFNTEAFF
many | TRBJ1-6 | . | TRBV7-2 | TGTGCCAGCAGCCTCTCCGGGACCCTATATAATTCACCCCTCCACTTT | CASSLSGTLYNSPLHF
. | TRBJ1-3 | . | TRBV7-6 | TGTGCCAGCAGCACTCAAGGGTCGCCCATATATTTT | CASSTQGSPIYF
many | TRBJ2-7 | . | TRBV5-5 | TGTGCCAGCAGCGCAAGCATGGGGCAGTACGAGCAGTACTTC | CASSASMGQYEQYF
many | TRBJ2-7 | TRBD1 | TRBV5-8 | TGTGCCAGCAGCCCCGACAGGGAAGCCTACGAGCAGTACTTC | CASSPDREAYEQYF
few | TRBJ2-5 | . | TRBV5-5 | TGTGCCAGCAGCTCCGGGACACACCAAGAGACCCAGTACTTC | CASSSGTHQETQYF
many | TRBJ1-1 | . | TRBV2 | TGTGCCAGCAGTGAAGCCCGGGTAGCTCTGGCTTTCTTT | CASSEARVALAFF
many | TRBJ2-5 | . | TRBV6-5 | TGTGCCAGCAGCTTTTTGACAGAGAAAGAGACCCAGTACTTC | CASSFLTEKETQYF
many | TRBJ2-2 | . | TRBV6-1 | TGTGCCAGCAGCCCCGGGGCGGCAGGGAGGTCCGGGGAGCTGTTTTTT | CASSPGAAGRSGELFF
. | TRBJ2-4 | . | TRBV18 | TGTGCCAGCTCATCCGGACGGGACAACAAAAACATTCAGTACTTC | CASSSGRDNKNIQYF
few | TRBJ2-2 | TRBD2 | TRBV10-3 | TGTGCCACCGTCCAGCGGGAGGGCCGCACCGGGGAGCTGTTTTTT | CATVQREGRTGELFF
many | TRBJ2-2 | . | TRBV7-3 | TGTGCCAGCAGCTACGCGCAGGGGGAGCTGTTTTTT | CASSYAQGELFF
many | TRBJ2-2 | . | TRBV7-9 | TGTGCCAGCAGTTCAACTAGCACCGGGGAGCTGTTTTTT | CASSSTSTGELFF
few | TRBJ2-2 | TRBD2 | TRBV10-1 | TGCGCCAGCAGTGAACGACTAGCGGGAGAGACCGGGGAGCTGTTTTTT | CASSERLAGETGELFF